This T cell receptor (beta chain) was found in a study of shared clonotypes between healthy human individuals. Study summary: Per donor, CD8 memory used one plate, CD8 naive used two, CD4 memory used three and CD4 naive used three.

Whole-study findings and limits: Memory subsets had estimated richness that was generally smaller than that of naive subsets.

From CD4+ cells came CD45RA+ naive and CD45RA-negative memory subsets. This table comes from immunoSEQ multiplex PCR, and its TCRdb copy is limited to in-frame clones, with some not included. The repertoire holds about 520,000 clones, with around 95% as singletons. Points on this clone: The antigen is undetermined.

CDR1 is MGHRA and CDR2 is YSYEKL in the germline V gene. CDR3 length equals 15 residues. The trim removed 0 bases at V and 10 bases at J, leaving 11 bases unmatched. This chain joins TRBV4-1 and TRBJ2-7, with 8 bases aligning to TRBD2. This clonotype was obtained from a woman aged 25 to 39 in good health. Source material: naive CD4+ T cells sorted from blood. Subset noted: CD45RA+ positively selected. The CDR3 coding sequence is TGCGCCAGCAGCCAAGAAACTAGCGGTCTTAGAAGACAGTACTTC. Translation gives CASSQETSGLRRQYF.